Listed below are T cell receptor beta chains from one sample, sequenced in a study of CD8 T cells in Susac syndrome. TCRdb re-called the immunoSEQ multiplex PCR reads through MiXCR, storing one row per CDR3 protein. The data contain about 160,000 distinct CDR3 sequences, 90% to 96% of them singletons. Sequenced: CD4+ T cells from PBMCs. The source is a human donor with Susac syndrome. CDR3s include the opening cysteine and the closing phenylalanine or tryptophan. Each record gives: J gene, D gene, clone size, V gene, CDR3 protein, CDR3 DNA. The D gene is left open where the match is weak. Expanded clones are given a class, and other clones once, few, many or no size at all.

TRBJ2-5 TRBD2 NA TRBV29-1 CSAMTSAWGETQYF TGCAGCGCCATGACTAGCGCCTGGGGGGAGACCCAGTACTTC
TRBJ2-5 TRBD2 NA TRBV20-1 CSGTAGGLQETQYF TGCAGTGGTACGGCGGGGGGTTTACAAGAGACCCAGTACTTC
TRBJ2-2 NA NA TRBV4-1 CASSQDRVGSGELFF TGCGCCAGCAGCCAAGATCGTGTCGGTTCGGGGGAGCTGTTTTTT
TRBJ1-5 NA NA TRBV10-1 CASRSYQPQHF TGCGCCAGCCGCAGTTATCAGCCCCAGCATTTT
TRBJ2-7 TRBD2 NA TRBV6-6 CASSYSSGSTYEQYF TGTGCCAGCAGTTACTCTAGCGGGAGTACCTACGAGCAGTACTTC
TRBJ2-7 NA NA TRBV11-2 CASSLQWGEQYF TGTGCCAGCAGCTTACAATGGGGCGAGCAGTACTTC
TRBJ2-3 NA NA TRBV5-1 CASSLGPSSDTQYF TGCGCCAGCAGCTTGGGACCTTCCAGCGATACGCAGTATTTT
TRBJ2-3 TRBD2 NA TRBV6-5 CASGGTSGSVDTQYF TGTGCCAGCGGGGGGACTAGCGGGAGCGTAGATACGCAGTATTTT
TRBJ1-1 NA NA TRBV12-3/TRBV12-4 CASSAQYGENTEAFF TGTGCCAGCAGCGCCCAGTACGGGGAGAACACTGAAGCTTTCTTT
TRBJ2-7 TRBD2 once TRBV7-2 CASGRDRTSGTEQYF TGTGCCAGCGGCCGGGACAGGACTAGCGGGACCGAGCAGTACTTC
TRBJ1-2 NA NA TRBV29-1 CSVAVTGKSNYGYTF TGCAGCGTGGCGGTCACAGGGAAAAGCAACTATGGCTACACCTTC
TRBJ1-1 NA NA TRBV6-1 CASSEAWMGEAFF TGTGCCAGCAGTGAAGCTTGGATGGGTGAAGCTTTCTTT
TRBJ2-3 TRBD2 once TRBV16 CASSSPMSGAADTQYF TGTGCCAGCAGCAGTCCCATGAGCGGGGCGGCAGATACGCAGTATTTT
TRBJ2-1 NA NA TRBV11-2 CASSLSAGGAYNEQFF TGTGCCAGCAGCTTATCGGCGGGCGGGGCCTACAATGAGCAGTTCTTC
TRBJ2-3 NA NA TRBV10-3 CAISDSASTDTQYF TGTGCCATCAGTGACTCGGCCAGCACAGATACGCAGTATTTT
TRBJ2-2 NA NA TRBV5-6 CASSFSELSGELFF TGTGCCAGCAGCTTTTCCGAACTCTCCGGGGAGCTGTTTTTT
TRBJ1-5 NA NA TRBV12-3/TRBV12-4 CASSGGVLYQPQHF TGTGCCAGCAGTGGAGGGGTGTTATATCAGCCCCAGCATTTT
TRBJ2-6 NA NA TRBV29-1 CSVGTSGANVLTF TGCAGCGTTGGCACCTCTGGGGCCAACGTCCTGACTTTC
TRBJ2-3 NA NA TRBV5-8 CASSSNRGTDTQYF TGTGCCAGCAGCTCAAACAGGGGCACAGATACGCAGTATTTT
TRBJ2-2 NA NA TRBV7-9 CASSLDSSGELFF TGTGCCAGCAGCTTAGACTCGTCCGGGGAGCTGTTTTTT
TRBJ1-5 TRBD1 NA TRBV6-1 CASSGGQGSNQPQHF TGTGCCAGCAGTGGGGGACAGGGCAGCAATCAGCCCCAGCATTTT
TRBJ2-1 TRBD2 NA TRBV4-2 CASSQPTLAGGPNEQFF TGTGCCAGCAGCCAACCCACGCTAGCGGGAGGGCCGAATGAGCAGTTCTTC